A single sample is the source of the 13 T cell receptor beta chains below, sequenced in a study of blood T cell repertoires in COVID-19. Here immunoSEQ multiplex PCR was the method, and the copy in TCRdb shows in-frame clones only, minus some. The sample yields 200,000 or so clones, approximately 83% seen once. Sequenced input: peripheral blood. The receptors here all came from a human donor with active or convalescent COVID-19. The donor label of this sample is uncertain.

CDR3 amino acids: CASYLSQGGEQYF. The DNA for the CDR3 is TGCGCCAGCTACCTCTCACAGGGGGGCGAGCAGTACTTC. The rearrangement links TRBV5-1 to TRBJ2-7, with 8 bases lining up with TRBD1. This CDR3 region has 13 residues. Germline V gives CDR1 SGHRS, CDR2 YFSETQ. Trimming removed 7 bases from V and 6 bases from J; junction bases left unmatched: 9.

This clone is medium-sized in the sample. The V and J genes are TRBV20-1 and TRBJ2-7, with TRBD2 matching 11 bases. The CDR3 has 15 amino acids. The V gene's germline CDR1 is DFQATT and CDR2 SNEGSKA (reference sequence). V gave up 3 bases and J gave up 5 bases; unmatched junction bases: 9. The CDR3 DNA reads TGCAGTGCTAGTAGGAGGGTAGCGGGAGGGGACGAGCAGTACTTC. Translation: CSASRRVAGGDEQYF.

The rearrangement uses TRBV5-4 and TRBJ1-4, with D unresolved. CDR3 length: 15 residues. In germline, CDR1 is SGHNT, CDR2 YYREEE (reference sequence). V was pared by 2 bases and J by 8 bases, with 16 bases between. CDR3: CASSLYSLAGEKLFF. Written as DNA, the CDR3 is TGTGCCAGCAGCTTATACAGCCTAGCGGGGGAAAAACTGTTTTTT.

The gene calls are TRBV18 and TRBJ2-3; a weak D match, TRBD2 (6 bases). Germline CDR1 is KGHSH and CDR2 is LQKENI. This CDR3 is built from 15 residues. V lost 4 bases, J lost 2 bases, and 13 bases lay in between. The CDR3 coding sequence is TGTGCCAGCTCACTCACGATAGCGGTCACAGATACGCAGTATTTT. It encodes CASSLTIAVTDTQYF.

This rearrangement joins TRBV5-1 to TRBJ2-7; 11 positions match TRBD2. Trimming at V came to 4 bases and at J to 3 bases, leaving 6 bases not matched to a gene. The CDR3 totals 15 residues. Germline CDR1 and CDR2: SGHRS and YFSETQ. The CDR3 DNA sequence: TGCGCCAGCAGCCATAGCGGGGGGGCAGACTACGAGCAGTACTTC. Translated: CASSHSGGADYEQYF.

The chain combines TRBV18 with TRBJ2-4, with D tentatively TRBD1 (6 bases). Trimming removed 0 bases at V and 8 bases at J, with 11 bases between. Per the germline V gene, CDR1 is KGHSH and CDR2 is LQKENI. The CDR3 spans 14 residues. The CDR3 spells CASSPPNPGDIQYF. The CDR3 nucleotides read TGTGCCAGCTCACCACCGAACCCAGGGGACATTCAGTACTTC. Full variable domain (outside the CDR3, taken from reference TRBV18 and TRBJ2-4): NAGVMQNPRHLVRRRGQEARLRCSPMKGHSHVYWYRQLPEEGLKFMVYLQKENIIDESGMPKERFSAEFPKEGPSILRIQQVVRGDSAAYFCASSPPNPGDIQYFGAGTRLSVL.

This clone showed up just once. This sequence joins TRBV12-1 and TRBJ2-1; the table's D call of TRBD1 was not tested on the DNA. TRBV12-1 is shown as a pseudogene. This CDR3 is 16 amino acids long. Here the CDR3 reads CASTEQGHGSYNEQFF. The CDR3 DNA sequence: TGTGCCAGCACCGAACAGGGGCACGGCTCCTACAATGAGCAGTTCTTC.

The chain carries TRBV6-2 or TRBV6-3 and TRBJ1-1, with 8 nucleotides matching TRBD1. Germline V lookup: CDR1 MNHEY, CDR2 SVGEGT. The CDR3 loop spans 15 amino acids. V trimming: 3 bases; J trimming: 7 bases; junction bases outside the gene matches: 10. CDR3 sequence reads: CASSYFSRGQDEAFF. The CDR3 region has the DNA TGTGCCAGCAGTTATTTTTCCAGGGGGCAAGATGAAGCTTTCTTT.

V is TRBV28 and J is TRBJ2-7; D is possibly TRBD1 (5 bases). Trimming stripped 0 bases from V and 6 bases from J, with 12 bases between. This CDR3 is built from 14 residues. Germline CDR1 MDHEN, CDR2 SYDVKM. The CDR3: CASSLWAGAGEQYF. CDR3 nucleotide sequence: TGTGCCAGCAGTTTATGGGCTGGGGCCGGCGAGCAGTACTTC.

The chain combines TRBV20-1 with TRBJ1-2, with TRBD1 identical over 8 bases. The CDR3 sequence is 17 residues long. The junction had 16 bases not matched to a gene; V was cut back by 3 bases and J by 4 bases. Germline-derived CDR1 and CDR2 are DFQATT and SNEGSKA (reference sequence). The CDR3 sequence: CSASLGLGGTGGYGYTF. CDR3 sequence (DNA): TGCAGTGCTAGTTTGGGCTTGGGAGGGACAGGCGGCTATGGCTACACCTTC.

The chain employs TRBV12-3 or TRBV12-4 and TRBJ2-1; 10 bases align to TRBD2. Trimming cost V 5 bases and J 15 bases; bases outside gene matches: 4. CDR3 length equals 11 residues. The CDR3 coding sequence is TGTGCCAGCAGTAGCGGGGGGGCTCCGTTCTTC. Encoded protein: CASSSGGAPFF.

The chain uses TRBV5-4 and TRBJ2-1, with a possible D match to TRBD2 (7 bases). V lost 4 bases and J 15 bases, leaving 20 bases between the germline ends. Germline V gene data show CDR1 as SGHNT and CDR2 as YYREEE (reference sequence). This CDR3 spans 13 amino acids. The CDR3 sequence is CASSGGLADDGFF. The CDR3 DNA reads TGTGCCAGCAGCGGGGGGCTAGCGGACGACGGGTTCTTC.

V usage is TRBV6-1 and J usage is TRBJ1-5; weak D call: TRBD1 (5 bases). The CDR3 loop spans 14 amino acids. Trimming removed 2 bases at V and 7 bases at J, with 12 bases between. Germline CDR1 and CDR2: MNHNS and SASEGT. This chain's CDR3 is CASSEQGPEQPQHF. CDR3 coding DNA: TGTGCCAGCAGTGAACAGGGCCCCGAGCAGCCCCAGCATTTT.